The following is a T cell receptor (beta chain) sequence with its context. TCRdb reprocessed the RT-PCR reads with MiXCR, giving one entry per CDR3 protein. The sample includes roughly 500,000 distinct CDR3 sequences, roughly 25% of them seen just once. These data are taken from a study of response to subunit inactivated influenza vaccine. V gave up 4 bases and J gave up 2 bases, with 19 bases separating them. CDR3 length: 16 amino acids. CDR1 is SGHRS, CDR2 YFSETQ, per germline. The same sample was also studied in work on T cells expressing NK-cell markers. This second study notes: Synthesis of TCR beta cDNA relied on 5'RACE template switching carrying UMIs. These clonotypes also led the CD3+CD56-NKG2C+ fraction in a handful of donors.

The starting material was CD4+ T cells sorted from PBMCs, obtained approximately 13 days after vaccination. The chain carries TRBV5-1 and TRBJ2-7, with D hard to call. This clonotype originated in a man in his forties or fifties who received an inactivated influenza vaccine. CDR3 sequence (DNA): TGCGCCAGCAGCCCGGCGAGTCGCCAGAGGACCTACGAGCAGTACTTC. It is translated as CASSPASRQRTYEQYF.